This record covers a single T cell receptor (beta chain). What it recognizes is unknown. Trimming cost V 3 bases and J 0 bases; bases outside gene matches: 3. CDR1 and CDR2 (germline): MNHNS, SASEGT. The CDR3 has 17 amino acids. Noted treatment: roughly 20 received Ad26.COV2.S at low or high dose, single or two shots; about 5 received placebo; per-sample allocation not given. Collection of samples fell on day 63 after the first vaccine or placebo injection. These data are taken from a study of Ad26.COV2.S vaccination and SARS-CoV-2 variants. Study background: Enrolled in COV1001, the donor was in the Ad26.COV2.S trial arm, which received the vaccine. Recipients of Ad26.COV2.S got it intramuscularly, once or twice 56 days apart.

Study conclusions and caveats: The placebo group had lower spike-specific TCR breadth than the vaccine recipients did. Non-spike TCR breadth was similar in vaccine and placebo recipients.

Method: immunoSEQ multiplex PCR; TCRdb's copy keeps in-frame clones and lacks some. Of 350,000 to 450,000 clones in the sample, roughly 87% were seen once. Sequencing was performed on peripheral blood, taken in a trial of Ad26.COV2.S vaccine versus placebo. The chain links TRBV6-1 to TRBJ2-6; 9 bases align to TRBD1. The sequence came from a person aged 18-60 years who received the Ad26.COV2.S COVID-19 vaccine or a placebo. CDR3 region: CASSDHRGLSGANVLTF. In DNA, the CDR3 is TGTGCCAGCAGTGATCACAGGGGGCTCTCTGGGGCCAACGTCCTGACTTTC.